This T cell receptor beta chain was sequenced during a study of shared clonotypes between healthy human individuals. Notes on the study in general: Some naive CD4 clonotypes, approximately 4.5%, turned up in common across several donors.

As for this clone: The target antigen is unknown.

Terminally differentiated effector memory CD45RA+ cells were excluded by CCR7 positive selection of CD45RO-negative cells. Each donor was a Caucasian adult residing in Nashville, Tennessee. It was across several immunoSEQ plates that each subset's genomic DNA was evenly split. Replicate sorted-subset PCRs were loaded with 150 to 250 ng DNA, 30,000 to 35,000 T cell genomes. The method was immunoSEQ multiplex PCR; TCRdb's version includes in-frame clones alone and lacks a portion of them. This sample has about 2,100,000 clones; 85% to 95% occur once, and the top ten carry more than 1.5%. The junction had 4 bases not matched to a gene; V was cut back by 3 bases and J by 4 bases. This CDR3 spans 14 amino acids. Germline CDR1 reads LGHNA; CDR2 reads YNFKEQ.

The specimen sequenced was naive CD8+ T cells from PBMCs. The TCR originated in a man aged 18-30 years in good health. Some clones in this sample may be carry-over from other donors' samples. V gene TRBV4-2 combines with J gene TRBJ2-7; 9 bases fit TRBD2. The CDR3 sequence: CASSQTSGEYEQYF. The CDR3 DNA reads as TGTGCCAGCAGCCAGACTAGCGGAGAATACGAGCAGTACTTC.